This T cell receptor beta chain was sequenced in a study of blood T cell repertoires in COVID-19. The wider study: The samples span acute and convalescent COVID-19 from the United States, Italy and Spain.

Trimming removed 4 bases from V and 3 bases from J; junction bases left unmatched: 8. The CDR3 has 15 residues. From germline, CDR1 is LGHDT and CDR2 YNNKEL (reference sequence). This table comes from immunoSEQ multiplex PCR, and its TCRdb copy is limited to in-frame clones, with some not included. The sample carries about 240,000 clones, roughly 87% recorded once. The gene calls are TRBV3-1 (or the pseudogene TRBV3-2) and TRBJ1-2, with 7 bases fitting TRBD1. The sequencing input was peripheral blood. This sequence was found in a man aged 55 to 70 who had recovered from COVID-19. CDR3 bases: TGTGCCAGCAGCCCCCGGGACAGAGCATACTATGGCTACACCTTC. Translation: CASSPRDRAYYGYTF.